This paragraph covers one T cell receptor beta chain sequence. At least ten counts were recorded for this clonotype. Its antigen has not been determined. No much larger clone is present one base from it, and per-base qualities are unavailable. The data stem from a study of CD8 T cells in ankylosing spondylitis (dated by TCRdb to the late 2010s). Looking at the study overall: The study profiled T cell receptor beta repertoires in healthy donors and ankylosing spondylitis patients to find disease-linked TCR variants. Samples of peripheral blood were taken, and for ankylosing spondylitis patients, synovial fluid was collected as well. The full study cohort was made up of about 24 ankylosing spondylitis patients and 108 healthy donors.

Reading from cysteine to phenylalanine, the CDR3 counts 13 amino acids. The CDR3 DNA has 39 bases and is translated from base 1. V is shortened by 7 bases, J by 8 bases, and the region joining them spans 15 bases. The data were produced on an Illumina HiSeq 2500. Quantitative 5'-RACE with molecular barcodes was used to prepare TCR beta libraries. The published analysis was carried out like this. A new computational method based on a probabilistic model of VDJ rearrangement was used to identify disease-linked TCR variants. TCRdb reprocessed the public reads (quality trimming at Q25 with fastp, clone calling with MiXCR) and kept in-frame beta chains. One record per CDR3 amino acid sequence lists the most common genes and DNA. The V and J calls here are based on TCRdb, not the publication. The sample data list some 240,000 distinct CDR3 sequences, and 8.6% of these were observed just once. Around 6.8% of the sample is taken by the ten largest.

What the authors observed across the whole study: Some of the motif variants had been reported before in the synovial fluid and blood of reactive arthritis patients, a finding that suggests common disease-initiation mechanisms. The disease-linked clones were reported to be significantly enriched in matched synovial fluid samples from ankylosing spondylitis patients. A TCR beta motif of several highly homologous amino acid variants appeared characteristic of blood from ankylosing spondylitis patients. The disease-linked clones showed a CD8+ phenotype and occurred at relatively low frequencies in peripheral blood.

This sequence uses TRBV12-3 or TRBV12-4 and TRBJ2-1; a tentative D call is TRBD2 (6 bases match). The sequence was collected from a male donor with ankylosing spondylitis or in good health (not recorded which). The sequenced sample was blood, either unsorted or a sorted T cell fraction (not recorded which). The nucleotide sequence is TGTGCCAGCACCTTCGGGGGAGGTGATGAGCAGTTCTTC. It specifies CASTFGGGDEQFF.